The 13 T cell receptor beta chains listed next were all sequenced from one sample in a study of somatic mutations in cytotoxic T cells in rheumatoid arthritis. Method: immunoSEQ multiplex PCR; TCRdb's copy keeps in-frame clones and lacks some. The data hold approximately 17,000 clones, with nearly 80% observed a single time. The specimen was CD8+ T cells sorted from blood. The origin of the receptors is an adult with rheumatoid arthritis.

This rearrangement joins TRBV7-9 to TRBJ2-6; perhaps TRBD2 as D (5 bases). The CDR3 spans 14 residues. Trimming left V 1 base short and J 5 bases short, with 6 bases between. CDR1 and CDR2 from the germline V gene are SEHNR and FQNEAQ (reference sequence). The CDR3 DNA reads TGTGCCAGCAGCTTAGGCGGGCGGGCCAACGTCCTGACTTTC. Amino acids: CASSLGGRANVLTF.

The genes are TRBV4-3 and TRBJ2-1; TRBD1 matches 9 bases. Looked up from germline, CDR1 is LGHNA and CDR2 is YSLEER. J lost 0 bases, V lost 0 bases, and 3 bases had no gene match. The CDR3 covers 17 residues. The CDR3 nucleotides read TGCGCCAGCAGCCAAGACGTGACAGGGGGCTCCTACAATGAGCAGTTCTTC. Translating it yields CASSQDVTGGSYNEQFF.

V is TRBV7-9 and J is TRBJ2-1; tentative D call: TRBD2 (6 bases). This CDR3 comprises 18 residues. V gave up 1 base and J gave up 3 bases, with 19 bases separating them. Germline-derived CDR1 and CDR2 are SEHNR and FQNEAQ (reference sequence). The CDR3 nucleotides are TGTGCCAGCAGCTTAGGGGTACAGTCGGGAGTTCGCTACAATGAGCAGTTCTTC. This encodes CASSLGVQSGVRYNEQFF.

The rearrangement joins TRBV6-6 to TRBJ2-3; 10 bases map to TRBD2. There are 13 residues in the CDR3. V dropped 5 bases and J dropped 9; count of bases not matched to a gene: 5. Germline V gene data show CDR1 as MNHNY and CDR2 as SVGAGI (reference sequence). CDR3 bases: TGTGCCAGCAGTACCCCGGGACTAGCGACGCAGTATTTT. Translation gives CASSTPGLATQYF.

This clone has only one observation. This chain uses TRBV4-1 with TRBJ2-1; 8 bases fit TRBD2. V shed 4 bases and J 3 bases; nucleotides not matched to a gene: 5. Germline V gene sequence: CDR1 MGHRA, CDR2 YSYEKL. The CDR3 covers 15 residues. In nucleotides, the CDR3 is TGCGCCAGCAGCCGTCGGGAGGGAGACTACAATGAGCAGTTCTTC. Protein: CASSRREGDYNEQFF.

The CDR3 here is CASMAGGHNEQFF. CDR3 sequence (DNA): TGTGCCAGCATGGCAGGGGGGCACAATGAGCAGTTCTTC. The genes are TRBV27 and TRBJ2-1; D possibly corresponds to TRBD1 (7 bases). V was pared by 7 bases and J by 5 bases, with 12 bases between. The CDR3 extends over 13 amino acids. The germline CDR1 and CDR2 sequences are MNHEY and SMNVEV (reference sequence).

The chain couples TRBV7-8 to TRBJ2-3, with 7 bases matching TRBD2. The CDR3 length is 15 residues. Germline V gene data show CDR1 as SGHVS and CDR2 as FQNEAQ. The ends lost 9 bases at V and 1 base at J; junction bases unmatched: 10. The CDR3 bases are TGTGCCAGTTACTGGCGGGGGTGGGGCACAGATACGCAGTATTTT. It is translated as CASYWRGWGTDTQYF.

This rearrangement joins TRBV19 to TRBJ2-7, with TRBD1 matching over 10 bases. The CDR3 totals 14 residues. Germline CDR1 is LNHDA and CDR2 is SQIVND (reference sequence). The V segment lost 6 bases and the J segment 6 bases; nucleotides outside the gene matches: 8. The CDR3 sequence: CASRPTGGLLEQYF. CDR3 in DNA: TGTGCCAGTAGGCCGACAGGGGGCCTACTCGAGCAGTACTTC.

This clone was detected a few times. This sample includes further DNA sequences coding for the same CDR3. The rearrangement joins TRBV7-3 to TRBJ2-1; weak D call: TRBD2 (6 bases). The germline gives CDR1 SGHTA, CDR2 FQGTGA. V lost 3 bases and J 10 bases, leaving 10 bases between the germline ends. This CDR3 contains 12 residues. CDR3 region: CASSLVGGEQFF. CDR3 in DNA: TGTGCCAGCAGCTTGGTTGGGGGGGAGCAGTTCTTC.

The chain is built from TRBV7-9 and TRBJ2-1; 7 bases agree with TRBD2. The germline V gene encodes CDR1 SEHNR and CDR2 FQNEAQ (reference sequence). V lost 5 bases to trimming and J lost 0 bases; unmatched junction nucleotides: 10. This CDR3 comprises 17 residues. CDR3 residues: CASSQDSGGSSYNEQFF. As DNA, the CDR3 is TGTGCCAGCAGCCAAGATTCGGGCGGGAGCTCCTACAATGAGCAGTTCTTC.

The V gene is TRBV7-9, the J gene TRBJ2-7; 13 nucleotides match TRBD2. Trimming cost V 5 bases and J 3 bases; bases outside gene matches: 7. Germline V gene lookup returns CDR1 SEHNR and CDR2 FQNEAQ (reference sequence). The CDR3 extends over 16 amino acids. The CDR3 loop reads CASSAPGLAGIYEQYF. The CDR3 DNA reads TGTGCCAGCAGCGCGCCGGGACTAGCGGGAATCTACGAGCAGTACTTC. The full variable domain, with the rest looked up from reference TRBV7-9 and TRBJ2-7, is DTGVSQNPRHKITKRGQNVTFRCDPISEHNRLYWYRQTLGQGPEFLTYFQNEAQLEKSRLLSDRFSAERPKGSFSTLEIQRTEQGDSAMYLCASSAPGLAGIYEQYFGPGTRLTVT.

The rearrangement links TRBV10-3 to TRBJ2-3, with TRBD2 as a possible D gene (6 bases). Trimming shortened V by 10 bases and J by 1 base, and 21 bases separated the two germline ends. The CDR3 sequence is 16 residues long. Germline V lookup: CDR1 ENHRY, CDR2 SYGVKD. The CDR3 DNA reads TGTGCCACCTCGCCATCATCGGGAGAGGGCACAGATACGCAGTATTTT. Its protein is CATSPSSGEGTDTQYF.

Concerning this clone itself: The same CDR3 arises from other DNA sequences in this sample as well. The rearrangement uses TRBV9 and TRBJ1-1; D uncertain. This CDR3 has 13 amino acids. V lost 0 bases and J 3 bases, leaving 6 bases between the germline ends. CDR1 is SGDLS and CDR2 is YYNGEE in the germline V gene. This CDR3 is CASSVAGYTEAFF. The CDR3 nucleotides read TGTGCCAGCAGCGTAGCAGGCTACACTGAAGCTTTCTTT.